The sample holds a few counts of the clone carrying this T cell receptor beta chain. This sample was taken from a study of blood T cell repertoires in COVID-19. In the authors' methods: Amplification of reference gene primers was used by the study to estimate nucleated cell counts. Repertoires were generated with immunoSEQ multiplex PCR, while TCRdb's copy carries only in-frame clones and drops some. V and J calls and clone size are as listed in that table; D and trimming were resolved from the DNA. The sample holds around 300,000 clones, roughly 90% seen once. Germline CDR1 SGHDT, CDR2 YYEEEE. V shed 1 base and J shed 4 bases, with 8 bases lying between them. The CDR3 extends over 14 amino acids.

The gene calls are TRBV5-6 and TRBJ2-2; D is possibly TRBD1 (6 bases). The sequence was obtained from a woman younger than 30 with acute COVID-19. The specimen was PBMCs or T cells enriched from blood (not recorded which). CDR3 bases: TGTGCCAGCAGCTTGACAGGGTCCACCGGGGAGCTGTTTTTT. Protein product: CASSLTGSTGELFF.